One sample yielded the 7 T cell receptor beta chains listed below, sequenced in a study of monozygotic twins with inflammatory bowel disease. TCRdb reanalyzed the 5' RACE reads and collapses them to one entry per CDR3 protein, without DNA. This sample's table reports over 150,000 distinct CDR3 sequences. What was sequenced was blood. These receptors originate from a human donor with ulcerative colitis or Crohn's disease, or a healthy co-twin of an affected twin (not recorded which).

The CDR3 loop reads CSAAGLAGAEGAKNMQYF. The V call is TRBV20-1, the J call TRBJ2-4; without DNA, the TCRdb call of TRBD2 cannot be checked. Germline V CDR1 and CDR2: DFQATT, SNEGSKA (reference sequence). This CDR3 region has 18 residues.

The chain recombines TRBV4-2 with TRBJ1-1; TCRdb selects TRBD1, and the lack of DNA leaves this call unchecked. The germline V gene encodes CDR1 LGHNA and CDR2 YNFKEQ. CDR3 size: 19 residues. CDR3 loop: CASSNRDRISLRSPDEAFF.

The rearrangement joins TRBV27 to TRBJ1-1; TCRdb proposes TRBD1, but this gene call is untestable without DNA. Germline CDR1 MNHEY, CDR2 SMNVEV (reference sequence). The CDR3 runs to 15 residues. This CDR3 is CASSYNGGQNTEAFF.

V and J are TRBV2 and TRBJ2-1; as DNA is missing, the TRBD1 call by TCRdb cannot be tested. The CDR3 spans 14 residues. CDR1 and CDR2 from the germline V gene are SNHLY and FYNNEI. The CDR3 spells CASRSGGPYNEQFF.

The V call is TRBV7-9, the J call TRBJ2-5; TCRdb proposes TRBD1, but this gene call is untestable without DNA. The CDR3 sequence is 15 residues long. Germline-derived CDR1 and CDR2 are SEHNR and FQNEAQ (reference sequence). The CDR3 is CASSMRQGVGETQYF.

The CDR3 loop is CASSYRTSTGREQYF. The V gene is TRBV28, the J gene TRBJ2-7; TCRdb names TRBD1, which stays unverified in the absence of DNA. In germline, CDR1 is MDHEN, CDR2 SYDVKM. This CDR3 region has 15 residues.

CDR3 sequence reads: CASRLNRDGQPQHF. The genes are TRBV2 and TRBJ1-5; lacking DNA, the TRBD1 call made by TCRdb goes unchecked. Germline V lookup: CDR1 SNHLY, CDR2 FYNNEI. There are 14 residues in the CDR3. Together with reference TRBV2 and TRBJ1-5, the CDR3 gives the full variable domain: EPEVTQTPSHQVTQMGQEVILRCVPISNHLYFYWYRQILGQKVEFLVSFYNNEISEKSEIFDDQFSVERPDGSNFTLKIRSTKLEDSAMYFCASRLNRDGQPQHFGDGTRLSIL.